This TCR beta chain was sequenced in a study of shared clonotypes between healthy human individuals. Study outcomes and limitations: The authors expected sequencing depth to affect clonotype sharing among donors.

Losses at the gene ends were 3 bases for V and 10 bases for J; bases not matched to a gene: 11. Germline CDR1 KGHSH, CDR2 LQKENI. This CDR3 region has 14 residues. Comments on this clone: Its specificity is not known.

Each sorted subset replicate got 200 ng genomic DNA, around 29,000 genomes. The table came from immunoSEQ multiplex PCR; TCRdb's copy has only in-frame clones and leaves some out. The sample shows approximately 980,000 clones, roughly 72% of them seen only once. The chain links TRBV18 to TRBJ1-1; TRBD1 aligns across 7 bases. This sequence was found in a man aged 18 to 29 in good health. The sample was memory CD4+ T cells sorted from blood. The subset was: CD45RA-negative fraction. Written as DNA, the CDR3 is TGTGCCAGCTCACCCGGGACAGCGGCACCGCCAGCTTTCTTT. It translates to CASSPGTAAPPAFF. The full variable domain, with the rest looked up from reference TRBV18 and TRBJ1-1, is NAGVMQNPRHLVRRRGQEARLRCSPMKGHSHVYWYRQLPEEGLKFMVYLQKENIIDESGMPKERFSAEFPKEGPSILRIQQVVRGDSAAYFCASSPGTAAPPAFFGQGTRLTVV.